What follows are 22 T cell receptor beta chains derived from one specimen sequenced in a study of blood T cells in healthy people across ages. A second PCR of roughly 7 to 11 cycles used a sample-barcoded 5' primer and a J-beta primer mix. TCRdb called the 5' RACE reads again in MiXCR, with one record for every CDR3 protein. Among 980,000 or so distinct CDR3 sequences, about 48% were seen once, and the ten largest hold 13%. The sample taken for sequencing was blood. The source of these receptors is a man aged 30 to 39 in good health.

The V and J genes are TRBV4-3 and TRBJ2-1; D possibly corresponds to TRBD1 (5 bases). This CDR3 comprises 15 residues. The germline CDR1 and CDR2 sequences are LGHNA and YSLEER. Trimming took 4 bases from V and 1 from J, leaving 11 bases between them. CDR3 in amino acids: CASSRLTGSYNEQFF. The CDR3 DNA sequence: TGCGCCAGCAGCCGCCTTACAGGTTCCTACAATGAGCAGTTCTTC.

The chain uses TRBV6-2 or TRBV6-3 and TRBJ2-3; TRBD1 is a possible D gene (6 bases). Germline V lookup: CDR1 MNHEY, CDR2 SVGEGT. V was clipped by 0 bases and J by 5 bases, with 15 bases between them. The CDR3 runs 16 residues. The CDR3 nucleotides read TGTGCCAGCAGTTACTCCCTAGAGGGGGTTATAGATACGCAGTATTTT. Its protein product is CASSYSLEGVIDTQYF.

This clonotype came up a few times. The chain combines TRBV7-6 with TRBJ2-7; D remains ambiguous. Trimming removed 1 base from V and 3 bases from J, with 7 bases in between. The CDR3 is 13 residues long. Germline loops: CDR1 SGHVS, CDR2 FNYEAQ. In nucleotides, the CDR3 is TGTGCCAGCAGCTTAGAGGGAATCTACGAGCAGTACTTC. Translation gives CASSLEGIYEQYF.

The genes are TRBV4-3 and TRBJ2-7; D is possibly TRBD1 or TRBD2 (5 bases each). The CDR3 spans 15 residues. CDR1 is LGHNA, CDR2 YSLEER, per germline. The V gene lost 4 bases and the J gene lost 1 base, with 14 bases spanning the gap. CDR3 in amino acids: CASSPHGTDSYEQYF. The CDR3 bases are TGCGCCAGCAGCCCCCACGGGACGGATTCCTACGAGCAGTACTTC.

V and J are TRBV10-3 and TRBJ2-3, with 9 bases lining up with TRBD2. Germline V lookup: CDR1 ENHRY, CDR2 SYGVKD. The CDR3 covers 14 residues. The ends lost 10 bases at V and 6 bases at J; junction bases unmatched: 11. The CDR3 is CATAGGTSSDTQYF. In DNA, the CDR3 is TGTGCCACAGCAGGTGGGACTAGCTCGGATACGCAGTATTTT.

There are a few counts of this clonotype. The chain carries TRBV7-9 and TRBJ2-3; D is uncertain. Germline loops: CDR1 SEHNR, CDR2 FQNEAQ (reference sequence). With 5 bases removed from V and 6 bases from J, the gap between germline ends came to 12 bases. The CDR3 runs 13 residues. CDR3 residues: CASSPYSSDTQYF. The CDR3 nucleotides read TGTGCCAGCAGCCCTTATAGCAGCGATACGCAGTATTTT.

V gene TRBV3-1 combines with J gene TRBJ2-7; TRBD2 agrees at 9 bases. The CDR3 is 17 amino acids. Trimming at V came to 1 base and at J to 4 bases, leaving 11 bases not matched to a gene. CDR1 is LGHDT, CDR2 YNNKEL, per germline (reference sequence). The CDR3 reads CASSQVYGGTSLYEQYF. The DNA of the CDR3 is TGTGCCAGCAGCCAAGTATACGGCGGGACTAGCTTATACGAGCAGTACTTC.

The chain joins TRBV5-6 to TRBJ1-4, with TRBD1 matching over 8 bases. V gave up 4 bases and J gave up 7 bases; unmatched junction bases: 12. Germline CDR1 and CDR2: SGHDT and YYEEEE. This CDR3 contains 16 residues. The CDR3 DNA is TGTGCCAGCAGCCGCATCGGACAGGGAGAAAGTGAAAAACTGTTTTTT. It is translated as CASSRIGQGESEKLFF.

The rearrangement uses TRBV6-5 and TRBJ1-5; D is uncertain. The ends were cut back, 2 bases at V and 0 bases at J, with 8 bases in the middle. Per germline, CDR1 MNHEY and CDR2 SVGAGI. The CDR3 has 15 residues. The CDR3 bases are TGTGCCAGCAGTTACAGCCAGGATAGCAATCAGCCCCAGCATTTT. Translated: CASSYSQDSNQPQHF.

The V gene is TRBV10-3, the J gene TRBJ2-5, with 7 bases lining up with TRBD1. Germline V CDR1 and CDR2: ENHRY, SYGVKD. This CDR3 spans 13 amino acids. V dropped 4 bases and J dropped 5; count of bases not matched to a gene: 4. DNA of the CDR3: TGTGCCATCAGTGGGTCGACAGGGGAGACCCAGTACTTC. Protein sequence: CAISGSTGETQYF.

This clonotype was observed a handful of times. The V gene is TRBV29-1, the J gene TRBJ2-7; 12 bases are shared with TRBD2. V lost 8 bases and J lost 4; bases outside the gene matches: 6. The germline V gene has CDR1 SQVTM and CDR2 ANQGSEA. This CDR3 spans 13 amino acids. The CDR3 loop is CSHTTSGGYEQYF. CDR3 DNA sequence: TGCAGCCATACAACTAGCGGGGGGTACGAGCAGTACTTC.

The genes are TRBV27 and TRBJ1-2; D call uncertain. With 10 bases removed from V and 0 bases from J, the gap between germline ends came to 9 bases. Germline values: CDR1 MNHEY, CDR2 SMNVEV (reference sequence). This CDR3 contains 12 residues. The CDR3: CATLGTNYGYTF. For the CDR3, the DNA is TGTGCCACCTTGGGCACTAACTATGGCTACACCTTC.

The sample holds a few counts of this clonotype. The chain combines TRBV4-1 with TRBJ2-1; perhaps TRBD1 as D (6 bases). CDR1 MGHRA and CDR2 YSYEKL come from the germline V gene. Trimming took off 4 bases at V and 5 bases at J, with 15 bases between the two ends. CDR3 length: 15 residues. DNA of the CDR3: TGCGCCAGCAGCCGGCCCGGGACACAGGACAATGAGCAGTTCTTC. It yields the protein CASSRPGTQDNEQFF.

The chain joins TRBV6-1 to TRBJ2-7; 7 nucleotides agree with TRBD1. Germline V CDR1 and CDR2: MNHNS, SASEGT. The V gene end was trimmed by 5 bases and the J gene end by 7 bases; junction bases not matched to a gene: 8. CDR3 length: 13 amino acids. CDR3: CASSLDRAQEQYF. In nucleotides, the CDR3 is TGTGCCAGCAGTTTAGACAGGGCCCAAGAGCAGTACTTC.

This clonotype was counted only a few times. The rearrangement uses TRBV7-2 and TRBJ1-2; 7 nucleotides agree with TRBD1. Germline V gene sequence: CDR1 SGHTA, CDR2 FQGNSA. The CDR3 is 15 amino acids. J was trimmed by 2 bases and V by 5 bases; bases with no gene match: 8. CDR3 sequence reads: CASSVKDRTNYGYTF. The CDR3 DNA sequence: TGTGCCAGCAGCGTAAAGGACAGGACAAACTATGGCTACACCTTC.

The J gene is TRBJ2-7, the V gene TRBV10-3, with D possibly called TRBD1 or TRBD2 (5 bases each). V lost 0 bases to trimming and J lost 2 bases, with 11 bases between them. This CDR3 has 15 residues. The V gene's germline CDR1 is ENHRY and CDR2 SYGVKD. CDR3 sequence: CAISESKGPAYEQYF. Here the CDR3 DNA reads TGTGCCATCAGTGAGTCGAAGGGACCCGCCTACGAGCAGTACTTC.

This chain uses TRBV20-1 with TRBJ2-5, with 7 bases matching TRBD1. Trimming removed 2 bases from V and 5 bases from J; junction bases left unmatched: 8. Germline V CDR1 and CDR2: DFQATT, SNEGSKA (reference sequence). There are 14 residues in the CDR3. The CDR3: CSARTLTGVETQYF. The CDR3 DNA reads as TGCAGTGCTAGAACCTTAACAGGGGTGGAGACCCAGTACTTC.

This clonotype was observed a few times. This chain links TRBV10-3 with TRBJ1-5, with TRBD1 identical over 7 bases. Germline V CDR1 and CDR2: ENHRY, SYGVKD. CDR3 length equals 14 residues. The trim removed 3 bases at V and 7 bases at J, leaving 6 bases unmatched. The CDR3 bases are TGTGCCATCAGTGACCTACAGGGGATCCAGCCCCAGCATTTT. Its translation: CAISDLQGIQPQHF.

The chain employs TRBV5-1 and TRBJ1-2; 8 bases map to TRBD1. The CDR3 loop spans 15 amino acids. Trimming cost V 2 bases and J 4 bases; bases outside gene matches: 7. The germline V gene has CDR1 SGHRS and CDR2 YFSETQ. Written as DNA, the CDR3 is TGCGCCAGCAGCTTTAATTCCGGACAGGGCTATGGCTACACCTTC. This gives the protein CASSFNSGQGYGYTF.

Only one count was recorded for this clonotype. V gene TRBV6-5 combines with J gene TRBJ2-1, with TRBD2 identical over 10 bases. This CDR3 is 15 amino acids long. V shed 2 bases and J 7 bases; nucleotides not matched to a gene: 5. CDR1 and CDR2 from the germline V gene are MNHEY and SVGAGI. The CDR3 nucleotides read TGTGCCAGCAGTTACAGCGGGGGGGGCCGGAATGAGCAGTTCTTC. It codes for CASSYSGGGRNEQFF.

V usage is TRBV30 and J usage is TRBJ1-2; the D gene is possibly TRBD1 (5 bases). This CDR3 is 13 amino acids long. Germline V gene data show CDR1 as GTSNPN and CDR2 as SVGIG (reference sequence). V lost 0 bases to trimming and J lost 4 bases, with 9 bases between them. As DNA, the CDR3 is TGTGCCTGGAGTGTACCCAGGGTCTATGGCTACACCTTC. The encoded protein is CAWSVPRVYGYTF.

The V and J genes are TRBV14 and TRBJ2-1; the D gene is possibly TRBD2 (6 bases). This CDR3 is built from 17 residues. Germline V CDR1 and CDR2: SGHDN, FVKESK. Deletions cut 4 bases from V and 3 bases from J, with 19 bases between. The CDR3 nucleotides read TGTGCCAGCAGCCTAAGAGTGGGGCAGGGAGGCTACAATGAGCAGTTCTTC. Its protein is CASSLRVGQGGYNEQFF.